The 2 T cell receptor beta chains below come from one sample, sequenced in a study of blood T cell repertoires in COVID-19. The protocol was immunoSEQ multiplex PCR, while the TCRdb copy is restricted to in-frame clones and leaves out a portion. This sample carries tens of thousands of clones, around 89% of them seen once, and the ten largest clones take approximately 15%. The sequenced sample was peripheral blood. The receptor source for this set is a man in his 70s with active or convalescent COVID-19.

This chain joins TRBV28 and TRBJ2-1; 8 nucleotides match TRBD2. V dropped 2 bases and J dropped 7; count of bases not matched to a gene: 4. Germline values: CDR1 MDHEN, CDR2 SYDVKM. CDR3 length equals 14 residues. CDR3 nucleotide sequence: TGTGCCAGCAGTTTAACCGGGAGGGGAAATGAGCAGTTCTTC. This gives the protein CASSLTGRGNEQFF.

The chain has TRBV2 and TRBJ1-2; TRBD1 might be the D (6 bases). Germline V gene lookup returns CDR1 SNHLY and CDR2 FYNNEI. Trimming left V 3 bases short and J 2 bases short, with 16 bases between. This CDR3 has 16 residues. This CDR3 is CASSEQGGQGNYGYTF. The CDR3 DNA reads as TGTGCCAGCAGTGAGCAGGGAGGGCAGGGGAACTATGGCTACACCTTC.